This entry lists 11 T cell receptor beta chains sequenced from one sample in a study of PD-1 blockade in classical Hodgkin lymphoma. The assay was immunoSEQ multiplex PCR, and TCRdb's table has in-frame clones only and misses some. The sample holds around 25,000 clones; 75% to 90% are singletons and the top ten take around 2.4%. The time point denotes: cycle 4 day 1 (C4D1), after less than seven weeks of nivolumab. Each patient's relapse followed autologous stem cell transplantation, and brentuximab vedotin exposure varied. Negative magnetic selection isolated CD4+ T cells from thawed PBMCs. The specimen comprised CD4+ T cells from blood, sampled before the fourth cycle of nivolumab. These receptor sequences come from a human donor with classical Hodgkin lymphoma.

The genes are TRBV19 and TRBJ2-5; 7 positions agree with TRBD1. The CDR3 contains 13 residues. V dropped 6 bases and J dropped 5; count of bases not matched to a gene: 6. Germline lookup yields CDR1 LNHDA and CDR2 SQIVND (reference sequence). CDR3 residues: CASRPTGLETQYF. The CDR3 DNA sequence: TGTGCCAGTAGGCCGACAGGGCTGGAGACCCAGTACTTC. Together with reference TRBV19 and TRBJ2-5, the CDR3 gives the full variable domain: DGGITQSPKYLFRKEGQNVTLSCEQNLNHDAMYWYRQDPGQGLRLIYYSQIVNDFQKGDIAEGYSVSREKKESFPLTVTSAQKNPTAFYLCASRPTGLETQYFGPGTRLLVL.

CDR3 residues: CASSPRGGVTTEAFF. CDR3 in DNA: TGTGCCAGCAGCCCCCGGGGGGGGGTAACCACTGAAGCTTTCTTT. V usage is TRBV7-2 and J usage is TRBJ1-1, with D maybe TRBD1 (5 bases). This CDR3 spans 15 amino acids. V dropped 5 bases and J dropped 4 bases, with 17 bases sitting between them. Germline CDR1 SGHTA, CDR2 FQGNSA.

This clone appeared once. The chain couples TRBV7-6 to TRBJ2-5; 10 bases are a match to TRBD2. The CDR3 covers 18 residues. Germline V gene lookup returns CDR1 SGHVS and CDR2 FNYEAQ. V dropped 0 bases and J dropped 5; count of bases not matched to a gene: 12. In DNA, the CDR3 is TGTGCCAGCAGCTTAGCGCTATTAGCGGGAGGCCCGGGGGAGACCCAGTACTTC. Encoded protein: CASSLALLAGGPGETQYF.

The chain employs TRBV6-1 and TRBJ2-1, with D possibly TRBD2 on 6 matching bases. Germline-derived CDR1 and CDR2 are MNHNS and SASEGT. CDR3 length: 17 residues. The V end lost 2 bases, the J end lost 5 bases, and 19 bases lay between the germline ends. The CDR3 sequence is CASSEPLGVAANNEQFF. CDR3 bases: TGTGCCAGCAGTGAACCCCTCGGGGTAGCGGCGAACAATGAGCAGTTCTTC.

This clone occurred once. This chain uses TRBV6-6 with TRBJ1-1; 8 bases are a match to TRBD1. The CDR3 spans 14 residues. CDR1 and CDR2 (germline): MNHNY, SVGAGI (reference sequence). V shed 5 bases, J shed 0 bases, and the junction held 2 bases outside the gene matches. The CDR3 coding sequence is TGTGCCAGCAGTCGGACAGGGATGAACACTGAAGCTTTCTTT. Encoded protein: CASSRTGMNTEAFF.

The CDR3 loop reads CASSEGMTYNSPLHF. CDR3 coding DNA: TGTGCCAGTAGTGAAGGGATGACATATAATTCACCCCTCCACTTT. This chain links TRBV19 with TRBJ1-6; D gene unclear. The ends were cut back, 5 bases at V and 4 bases at J, with 12 bases in the middle. The length of the CDR3 is 15 residues. Germline V gene sequence: CDR1 LNHDA, CDR2 SQIVND (reference sequence).

The CDR3 sequence: CASSQVGGNYEQYF. CDR3 sequence (DNA): TGCGCCAGCAGCCAAGTCGGGGGAAACTACGAGCAGTACTTC. This chain connects TRBV4-1 to TRBJ2-7, with D maybe TRBD2 (6 bases). CDR3 size: 14 residues. Trimming removed 1 base at V and 3 bases at J, with 10 bases between. Germline assignment: CDR1 MGHRA and CDR2 YSYEKL.

CDR3 sequence: CASSLALGQGGMYEQYF. CDR3 nucleotides: TGTGCCAGCAGCTTAGCGTTGGGTCAGGGGGGGATGTACGAGCAGTACTTC. The V gene is TRBV7-8, the J gene TRBJ2-7, with D tentatively TRBD1 or TRBD2 (7 bases each). Germline-derived CDR1 and CDR2 are SGHVS and FQNEAQ. The CDR3 covers 17 residues. Trimming left V 0 bases short and J 4 bases short, with 19 bases between.

The chain employs TRBV11-2 and TRBJ2-1, with TRBD2 identical over 10 bases. The germline V gene encodes CDR1 SGHAT and CDR2 FQNNGV. Germline trimming cut 5 bases from V and 0 bases from J; bases unmatched to any gene: 10. CDR3 size: 18 residues. CDR3 sequence reads: CASSQLAGRKSSYNEQFF. The DNA of the CDR3 is TGTGCCAGCAGCCAACTAGCGGGGAGGAAGAGCTCCTACAATGAGCAGTTCTTC.

The chain uses TRBV7-9 and TRBJ2-6, with D possibly matching TRBD1 (6 bases). V was pared by 5 bases and J by 3 bases, with 11 bases between. The CDR3 length is 15 residues. Germline CDR1 reads SEHNR; CDR2 reads FQNEAQ (reference sequence). CDR3 sequence (DNA): TGTGCCAGCAGCCCGCGGACAGATGGGGCCAACGTCCTGACTTTC. This encodes CASSPRTDGANVLTF.

The gene calls are TRBV29-1 and TRBJ1-2; no clear D gene. The CDR3 length is 14 residues. V was cut by 0 bases and J by 6 bases, with 14 bases left in between. CDR1 and CDR2 from the germline V gene are SQVTM and ANQGSEA. The CDR3, as DNA: TGCAGCGTTGAAGATCAATTTAGGGTTGATGGCTACACCTTC. Its protein is CSVEDQFRVDGYTF.